This T cell receptor beta chain was obtained from a study of blood T cell repertoires in COVID-19. Sequencing used immunoSEQ multiplex PCR; TCRdb keeps in-frame clones, though not all of them. This sample has 95,000 to 150,000 clones, with around 83% found just once. Germline CDR1 and CDR2: MDHEN and SYDVKM. This CDR3 has 18 residues. Trimming took off 3 bases at V and 0 bases at J, with 21 bases between the two ends. The receptor was isolated from a woman aged 25-40 years who had recovered from COVID-19. Sequenced input: PBMCs or T cells enriched from blood (not recorded which). The V gene is TRBV28, the J gene TRBJ2-7; D might be TRBD2 (6 bases). The DNA for the CDR3 is TGTGCCAGCAGTTTGAGGTTCGGGGCGGGGCCCAGCTCCTACGAGCAGTACTTC. Amino acids: CASSLRFGAGPSSYEQYF. Variable domain in full (rest from reference TRBV28 and TRBJ2-7): DVKVTQSSRYLVKRTGEKVFLECVQDMDHENMFWYRQDPGLGLRLIYFSYDVKMKEKGDIPEGYSVSREKKERFSLILESASTNQTSMYLCASSLRFGAGPSSYEQYFGPGTRLTVT.